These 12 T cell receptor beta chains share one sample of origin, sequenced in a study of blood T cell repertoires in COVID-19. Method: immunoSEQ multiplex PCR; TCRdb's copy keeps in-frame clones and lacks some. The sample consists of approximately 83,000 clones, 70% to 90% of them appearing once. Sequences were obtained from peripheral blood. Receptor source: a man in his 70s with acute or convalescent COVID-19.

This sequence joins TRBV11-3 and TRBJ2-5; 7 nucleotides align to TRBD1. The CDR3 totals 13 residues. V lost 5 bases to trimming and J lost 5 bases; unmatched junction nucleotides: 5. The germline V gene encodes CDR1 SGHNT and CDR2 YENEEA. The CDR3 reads CASSPGTEETQYF. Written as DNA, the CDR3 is TGTGCCAGCAGCCCAGGGACAGAGGAGACCCAGTACTTC.

This CDR3 is CATSRDYGANTGELFF. The DNA of the CDR3 is TGTGCCACCAGCAGAGATTACGGGGCGAACACCGGGGAGCTGTTTTTT. J is TRBJ2-2 and V is TRBV15, with D perhaps matching TRBD2 (5 bases). The CDR3 covers 16 residues. Germline assignment: CDR1 LNHNV and CDR2 YYDKDF (reference sequence). V lost 0 bases and J lost 0, with 8 bases in between.

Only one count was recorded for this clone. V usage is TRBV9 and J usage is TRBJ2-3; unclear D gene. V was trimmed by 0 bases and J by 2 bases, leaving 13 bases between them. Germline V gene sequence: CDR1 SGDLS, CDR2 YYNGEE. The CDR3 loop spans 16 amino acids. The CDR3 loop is CASSVAPIGATDTQYF. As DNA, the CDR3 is TGTGCCAGCAGCGTAGCCCCCATCGGAGCCACAGATACGCAGTATTTT.

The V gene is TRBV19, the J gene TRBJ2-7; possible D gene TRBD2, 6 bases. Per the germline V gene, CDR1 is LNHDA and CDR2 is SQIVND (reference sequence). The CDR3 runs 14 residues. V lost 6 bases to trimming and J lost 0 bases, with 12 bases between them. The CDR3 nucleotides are TGTGCCAGTAGGCCCGGGACTTCCTCCTACGAGCAGTACTTC. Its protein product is CASRPGTSSYEQYF.

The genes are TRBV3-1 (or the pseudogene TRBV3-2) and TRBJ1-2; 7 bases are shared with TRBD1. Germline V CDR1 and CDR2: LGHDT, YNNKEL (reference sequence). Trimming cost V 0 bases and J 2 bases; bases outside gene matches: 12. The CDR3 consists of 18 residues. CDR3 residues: CASSQDLSRQGRNYGYTF. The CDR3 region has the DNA TGTGCCAGCAGCCAAGACTTAAGTCGACAGGGAAGAAACTATGGCTACACCTTC.

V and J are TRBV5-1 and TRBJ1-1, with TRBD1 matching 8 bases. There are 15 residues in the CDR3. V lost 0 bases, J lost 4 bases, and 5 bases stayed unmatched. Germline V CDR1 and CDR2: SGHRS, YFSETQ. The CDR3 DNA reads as TGCGCCAGCAGCTTGGCCTCGACAGGGGTCACTGAAGCTTTCTTT. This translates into CASSLASTGVTEAFF.

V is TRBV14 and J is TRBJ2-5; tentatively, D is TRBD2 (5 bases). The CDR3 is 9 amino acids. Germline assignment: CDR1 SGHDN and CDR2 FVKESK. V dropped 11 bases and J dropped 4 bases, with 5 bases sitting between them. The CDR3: CAGGETQYF. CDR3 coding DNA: TGTGCCGGAGGAGAGACCCAGTACTTC.

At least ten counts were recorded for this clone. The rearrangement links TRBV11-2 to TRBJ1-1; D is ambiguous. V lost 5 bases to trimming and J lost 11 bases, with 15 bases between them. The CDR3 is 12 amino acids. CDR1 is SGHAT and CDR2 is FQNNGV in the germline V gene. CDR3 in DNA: TGTGCCAGCAGCACAGTCCCGGTTTGGGCTTTCTTT. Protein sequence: CASSTVPVWAFF. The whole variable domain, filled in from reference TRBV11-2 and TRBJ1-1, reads EAGVAQSPRYKIIEKRQSVAFWCNPISGHATLYWYQQILGQGPKLLIQFQNNGVVDDSQLPKDRFSAERLKGVDSTLKIQPAKLEDSAVYLCASSTVPVWAFFGQGTRLTVV.

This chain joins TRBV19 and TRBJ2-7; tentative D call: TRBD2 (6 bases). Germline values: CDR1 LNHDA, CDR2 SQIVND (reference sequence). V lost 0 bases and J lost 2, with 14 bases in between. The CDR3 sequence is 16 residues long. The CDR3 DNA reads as TGTGCCAGTAGTATAGATTCGGCGGGAAGCCCCTACGAGCAGTACTTC. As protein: CASSIDSAGSPYEQYF.

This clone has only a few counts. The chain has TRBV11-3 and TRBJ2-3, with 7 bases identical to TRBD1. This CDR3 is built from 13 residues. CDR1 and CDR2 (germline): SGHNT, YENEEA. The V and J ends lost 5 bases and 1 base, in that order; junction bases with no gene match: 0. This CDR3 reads CASSDRGTDTQYF. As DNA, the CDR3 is TGTGCCAGCAGCGACAGGGGCACAGATACGCAGTATTTT.

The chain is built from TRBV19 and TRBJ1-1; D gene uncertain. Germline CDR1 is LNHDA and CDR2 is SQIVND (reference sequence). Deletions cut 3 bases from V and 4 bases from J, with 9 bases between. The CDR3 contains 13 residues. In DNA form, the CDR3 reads TGTGCCAGTAGTATGTCTAGCCGCACTGAAGCTTTCTTT. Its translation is CASSMSSRTEAFF.

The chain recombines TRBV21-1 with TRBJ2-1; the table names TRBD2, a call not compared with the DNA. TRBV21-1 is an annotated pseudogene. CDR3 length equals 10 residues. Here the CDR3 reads CASSKEAQFF. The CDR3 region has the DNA TGTGCCAGCAGCAAAGAAGCACAGTTCTTC.